This T cell receptor (beta chain) was sequenced in a study of response to subunit inactivated influenza vaccine. The study's findings and limits: It was the authors' suggestion that each seasonal influenza vaccination recruits few new T cells.

MiXCR was run by TCRdb on the RT-PCR reads, yielding one entry per CDR3 protein. The profile shows 450,000 to 700,000 distinct CDR3 sequences, roughly 15% of them singletons. The V gene's germline CDR1 is SEHNR and CDR2 FQNEAQ (reference sequence). The CDR3 is made up of 16 amino acids. With 0 bases removed from V and 1 base from J, the gap between germline ends came to 13 bases. With regard to this clonotype: Its matching antigen is unknown.

The source is a man aged 45-65 years who received an inactivated influenza vaccine. The sequenced sample was PBMCs from blood, obtained less than 13 days after vaccination. The chain employs TRBV7-9 and TRBJ2-7; either TRBD1 or TRBD2 may fit D (6 bases each). The CDR3, as DNA: TGTGCCAGCAGCTTAGCGGGAGGACAGAGATCCTACGAGCAGTACTTC. Protein product: CASSLAGGQRSYEQYF.